The TCR beta chain under discussion was sequenced for a study of blood T cell repertoires in COVID-19. Trimming took 1 base from V and 3 from J, leaving 16 bases between them. The germline CDR1 and CDR2 sequences are LNHDA and SQIVND (reference sequence). The CDR3 is 17 amino acids. TCRdb keeps only in-frame clones here, not all; method: immunoSEQ multiplex PCR. The sample has under 300,000 clones; about four fifths are singletons. The TCR sequence derives from a man aged 25 to 40 who had recovered from COVID-19. The chain combines TRBV19 with TRBJ1-5; D might be TRBD1 (5 bases). The sequenced sample consisted of peripheral blood. CDR3 region: CASSIGAWGPLNQPQHF. CDR3 bases: TGTGCCAGTAGTATAGGGGCCTGGGGCCCACTCAATCAGCCCCAGCATTTT.